Below, 31 T cell receptor beta chains from the same sample are listed, as sequenced in a study of blood T cell repertoires in COVID-19. Sequencing was performed with immunoSEQ multiplex PCR; in TCRdb, only in-frame clones are kept and a portion is missing. The sample lists some 100,000 clones, roughly 89% seen once, with 4.5% to 6% in the top ten. Source material: peripheral blood. The source is a man aged 65-85 years with acute or convalescent COVID-19.

The rearrangement links TRBV20-1 to TRBJ2-1, with TRBD1 as a possible D gene (6 bases). The CDR3 is 15 amino acids. Germline values: CDR1 DFQATT, CDR2 SNEGSKA (reference sequence). Trimming stripped 3 bases from V and 1 base from J, with 13 bases between. CDR3 residues: CSASSRGLSYNEQFF. DNA of the CDR3: TGCAGTGCTAGTTCCAGGGGATTATCCTACAATGAGCAGTTCTTC.

This chain links TRBV9 with TRBJ2-4, with 8 nucleotides matching TRBD1. The junction had 4 bases not matched to a gene; V was cut back by 1 base and J by 10 bases. The CDR3 is 13 residues long. The germline CDR1 and CDR2 sequences are SGDLS and YYNGEE. CDR3 sequence: CASSVHGTGIQYF. The CDR3 DNA reads TGTGCCAGCAGCGTACACGGGACAGGAATTCAGTACTTC.

The chain carries TRBV6-4 and TRBJ2-7; 14 bases agree with TRBD2. CDR1 MRHNA and CDR2 SNTAGT come from the germline V gene. With V trimmed by 7 bases and J by 1 base, 12 bases remained unmatched. CDR3 length: 18 amino acids. CDR3 protein: CASTPGLAGDLGSYEQYF. The CDR3 bases are TGTGCCAGCACCCCGGGACTAGCGGGAGATCTGGGTTCCTACGAGCAGTACTTC.

The CDR3 DNA follows: TGTGCCAGCAGTTACTCGCGGGGGGCTTCCGATACGCAGTATTTT. Its protein product is CASSYSRGASDTQYF. The V and J genes are TRBV6-5 and TRBJ2-3; the match to TRBD2 covers 8 bases. Germline CDR1 and CDR2: MNHEY and SVGAGI. V shed 0 bases, J shed 6 bases, and the junction held 5 bases outside the gene matches. The CDR3 is 15 amino acids.

This chain links TRBV29-1 with TRBJ2-1; TRBD1 might be the D (5 bases). This CDR3 spans 12 amino acids. Germline V lookup: CDR1 SQVTM, CDR2 ANQGSEA. V was trimmed by 7 bases and J by 12 bases, leaving 19 bases between them. CDR3 sequence: CSAVPQGQGQFF. For the CDR3, the DNA is TGCAGCGCCGTACCTCAAGGTCAGGGGCAGTTCTTC.

The rearrangement joins TRBV5-1 to TRBJ1-5; no reliable D call. Trimming took 3 bases from V and 5 from J, leaving 9 bases between them. This CDR3 region has 13 residues. Germline loops: CDR1 SGHRS, CDR2 YFSETQ. CDR3 DNA: TGCGCCAGCAGCTCACAGCCTGATCAGCCCCAGCATTTT. Translation: CASSSQPDQPQHF.

This chain links TRBV5-1 with TRBJ1-4; 11 bases map to TRBD1. After removal of 4 bases from V and 12 bases from J, the junction contained 5 bases not matched to a gene. The CDR3 has 13 amino acids. The germline V gene has CDR1 SGHRS and CDR2 YFSETQ. The DNA of the CDR3 is TGCGCCAGCAGCAGCAGGACAGGGGGCGAACTGTTTTTT. This translates into CASSSRTGGELFF.

With respect to this clone: This CDR3 is also generated by other DNA sequences in the sample. The genes are TRBV19 and TRBJ1-4, with 7 bases that match TRBD1. Germline-derived CDR1 and CDR2 are LNHDA and SQIVND (reference sequence). CDR3 length equals 14 residues. V was clipped by 6 bases and J by 0 bases; unmatched bases: 1. In nucleotides, the CDR3 is TGTGCCAGTAGGGGGACAGCAACTAATGAAAAACTGTTTTTT. Amino acid sequence: CASRGTATNEKLFF.

The chain joins TRBV7-9 to TRBJ1-5; D is unclear. The germline CDR1 and CDR2 sequences are SEHNR and FQNEAQ (reference sequence). The CDR3 spans 14 residues. The V gene lost 1 base and the J gene lost 0 bases, with 4 bases spanning the gap. The CDR3 sequence: CASSLDNSNQPQHF. DNA of the CDR3: TGTGCCAGCAGCTTAGACAATAGCAATCAGCCCCAGCATTTT.

This rearrangement joins TRBV18 to TRBJ2-3, with D tentatively TRBD1 (5 bases). V dropped 4 bases and J dropped 2 bases, with 7 bases sitting between them. The CDR3 runs to 13 residues. Germline CDR1 is KGHSH and CDR2 is LQKENI. The DNA of the CDR3 is TGTGCCAGCTCACGGGGCTACACAGATACGCAGTATTTT. It encodes CASSRGYTDTQYF.

This chain joins TRBV7-2 and TRBJ1-2; D uncertain. The CDR3 covers 14 residues. V shed 1 base and J shed 3 bases, with 9 bases lying between them. CDR1 is SGHTA and CDR2 is FQGNSA in the germline V gene. CDR3: CASSLEWADYGYTF. The CDR3 DNA reads as TGTGCCAGCAGCTTAGAGTGGGCAGACTATGGCTACACCTTC.

This chain links TRBV7-8 with TRBJ1-5; D might be TRBD1 (5 bases). This CDR3 has 14 amino acids. The V gene lost 1 base and the J gene lost 3 bases, with 7 bases spanning the gap. The V gene's germline CDR1 is SGHVS and CDR2 FQNEAQ. CDR3 residues: CASSLGGVNQPQHF. Here the CDR3 DNA reads TGTGCCAGCAGCTTAGGGGGGGTCAATCAGCCCCAGCATTTT.

This clone appeared a single time. This chain uses TRBV5-1 with TRBJ2-3; D gene uncertain. Germline CDR1 reads SGHRS; CDR2 reads YFSETQ. The CDR3 contains 14 residues. Trimming shortened V by 1 base and J by 2 bases, and 8 bases separated the two germline ends. The CDR3 sequence: CASSLQSATDTQYF. The CDR3 DNA reads TGCGCCAGCAGCTTGCAGTCCGCCACAGATACGCAGTATTTT.

The chain is built from TRBV7-9 and TRBJ2-2, with 8 bases that match TRBD2. V lost 5 bases to trimming and J lost 5 bases; unmatched junction nucleotides: 16. This CDR3 region has 18 residues. Germline loops: CDR1 SEHNR, CDR2 FQNEAQ (reference sequence). CDR3 DNA: TGTGCCAGCAGCCTCGCGGGTGCGGGCGGGAGGCGTACCGGGGAGCTGTTTTTT. Translated: CASSLAGAGGRRTGELFF.

The rearrangement links TRBV5-4 to TRBJ2-5; 11 bases match TRBD2. Germline CDR1 is SGHNT and CDR2 is YYREEE (reference sequence). The CDR3 extends over 16 amino acids. V trimming: 0 bases; J trimming: 2 bases; junction bases outside the gene matches: 3. Here the CDR3 DNA reads TGTGCCAGCAGCTTGGTGCTAGCGGGGGGACAAGAGACCCAGTACTTC. Translation: CASSLVLAGGQETQYF.

The J gene is TRBJ1-1, the V gene TRBV29-1, with TRBD1 as a possible D gene (5 bases). The V gene lost 7 bases and the J gene lost 4 bases, with 16 bases spanning the gap. The length of the CDR3 is 13 residues. Germline-derived CDR1 and CDR2 are SQVTM and ANQGSEA. The CDR3 spells CSGLQDVGTEAFF. CDR3 sequence (DNA): TGCAGCGGCCTACAGGACGTCGGCACTGAAGCTTTCTTT.

The chain recombines TRBV13 with TRBJ2-2; D possibly corresponds to TRBD1 (6 bases). V was clipped by 5 bases and J by 0 bases, with 10 bases between them. Germline values: CDR1 PRHDT, CDR2 FYEKMQ (reference sequence). This CDR3 contains 15 residues. CDR3 region: CASSDGQTNTGELFF. CDR3 nucleotide sequence: TGTGCCAGCAGCGACGGACAGACGAACACCGGGGAGCTGTTTTTT.

This chain uses TRBV6-5 with TRBJ1-5, with 11 bases identical to TRBD1. This CDR3 region has 15 residues. CDR1 MNHEY and CDR2 SVGAGI come from the germline V gene. Losses at the gene ends were 6 bases for V and 4 bases for J; bases not matched to a gene: 5. The CDR3 sequence: CASRTGTGGNQPQHF. DNA for the CDR3: TGTGCCAGCAGGACGGGGACAGGGGGAAATCAGCCCCAGCATTTT.

This chain links TRBV2 with TRBJ2-7; 8 bases match TRBD1. V gave up 3 bases and J gave up 7 bases; unmatched junction bases: 11. Germline CDR1 reads SNHLY; CDR2 reads FYNNEI. This CDR3 is 15 amino acids long. The CDR3 spells CASSEVTGALKEQYF. CDR3 sequence (DNA): TGTGCCAGCAGTGAGGTGACAGGGGCATTGAAGGAGCAGTACTTC.

Here the CDR3 DNA reads TGTGCCAGCAGCTTAACCGGGGGGCACCAAGAGACCCAGTACTTC. The encoded protein is CASSLTGGHQETQYF. The gene calls are TRBV7-3 and TRBJ2-5, with D possibly TRBD2 on 7 matching bases. Trimming removed 0 bases at V and 0 bases at J, with 8 bases between. Germline CDR1 SGHTA, CDR2 FQGTGA. This CDR3 has 15 residues.

The chain carries TRBV30 and TRBJ1-2; the D gene is possibly TRBD1 (5 bases). Trimming shortened V by 6 bases and J by 8 bases, and 13 bases separated the two germline ends. This CDR3 contains 11 residues. Germline CDR1 and CDR2: GTSNPN and SVGIG (reference sequence). The CDR3 reads CACRGTEGYTF. As DNA, the CDR3 is TGTGCCTGCCGGGGGACGGAGGGCTACACCTTC.

The rearrangement joins TRBV19 to TRBJ1-2; a possible D gene is TRBD1 (6 bases). V gave up 5 bases and J gave up 4 bases, with 14 bases separating them. The CDR3 covers 14 residues. Germline values: CDR1 LNHDA, CDR2 SQIVND (reference sequence). The CDR3 is CASSARTGFYGYTF. The DNA for the CDR3 is TGTGCCAGTAGTGCCCGCACAGGGTTCTATGGCTACACCTTC.

The rearrangement uses TRBV19 and TRBJ2-7; 12 positions match TRBD2. Germline V gene data show CDR1 as LNHDA and CDR2 as SQIVND (reference sequence). Losses at the gene ends were 5 bases for V and 5 bases for J; bases not matched to a gene: 7. This CDR3 spans 15 amino acids. In DNA form, the CDR3 reads TGTGCCAGTAGTCAGACTAGCGGGAGTCTAAACGAGCAGTACTTC. This gives the protein CASSQTSGSLNEQYF. Together with reference TRBV19 and TRBJ2-7, the CDR3 gives the full variable domain: DGGITQSPKYLFRKEGQNVTLSCEQNLNHDAMYWYRQDPGQGLRLIYYSQIVNDFQKGDIAEGYSVSREKKESFPLTVTSAQKNPTAFYLCASSQTSGSLNEQYFGPGTRLTVT.

J is TRBJ1-3 and V is TRBV7-9; TRBD1 might be the D (6 bases). The CDR3 sequence is 15 residues long. Trimming left V 1 base short and J 4 bases short, with 11 bases between. Per the germline V gene, CDR1 is SEHNR and CDR2 is FQNEAQ (reference sequence). CDR3 coding DNA: TGTGCCAGCAGCTTAGTGACAGGCACGGGAAACACCATATATTTT. The encoded protein is CASSLVTGTGNTIYF.

This chain links TRBV10-2 with TRBJ2-1, with 12 bases fitting TRBD2. The CDR3 sequence is 15 residues long. Trimming at V came to 6 bases and at J to 7 bases, leaving 7 bases not matched to a gene. In germline, CDR1 is WSHSY, CDR2 SAAADI. In nucleotides, the CDR3 is TGCGCCAGCAGCGCACTAGCGGGAGGAGGTAATGAGCAGTTCTTC. As protein: CASSALAGGGNEQFF.

The genes are TRBV29-1 and TRBJ1-2, with TRBD1 matching 7 bases. The CDR3 has 13 amino acids. CDR1 SQVTM and CDR2 ANQGSEA come from the germline V gene. With 4 bases clipped from V and 3 bases from J, the junction kept 5 bases outside the gene matches. CDR3 residues: CSVAPGQDYGYTF. The CDR3 nucleotides read TGCAGCGTTGCCCCTGGACAGGACTATGGCTACACCTTC.

This clone appeared once. This chain joins TRBV4-2 and TRBJ1-3; D is possibly TRBD1 (5 bases). Trimming took 5 bases from V and 0 from J, leaving 11 bases between them. The CDR3 runs to 15 residues. Germline loops: CDR1 LGHNA, CDR2 YNFKEQ. CDR3 sequence: CASSTLDSSGNTIYF. CDR3 DNA sequence: TGTGCCAGCAGCACCCTAGACAGCTCTGGAAACACCATATATTTT.

The rearrangement uses TRBV7-2 and TRBJ1-1; TRBD1 aligns across 9 bases. Looked up from germline, CDR1 is SGHTA and CDR2 is FQGNSA. Unmatched junction bases numbered 1, after V lost 3 bases and J lost 2 bases. The CDR3 contains 14 residues. The chain's CDR3 is CASSLTGGNTEAFF. The CDR3 DNA is TGTGCCAGCAGCTTGACAGGGGGAAACACTGAAGCTTTCTTT.

As regards this clone: The same CDR3 can be traced to other DNA sequences in this sample. As DNA, the CDR3 is TGTGCCAGCAGTTTCGGGGGGGCTCAGCCCCAGCATTTT. The encoded protein is CASSFGGAQPQHF. The V call is TRBV12-3 or TRBV12-4, the J call TRBJ1-5; TRBD1 might be the D (6 bases). The length of the CDR3 is 13 residues. Trimming shortened V by 3 bases and J by 6 bases, and 9 bases separated the two germline ends.

The V and J genes are TRBV7-6 and TRBJ2-2; 7 bases fit TRBD2. Looked up from germline, CDR1 is SGHVS and CDR2 is FNYEAQ. J lost 5 bases, V lost 1 base, and 4 bases had no gene match. The CDR3 consists of 15 residues. The CDR3 DNA follows: TGTGCCAGCAGCTTAGTGGAGGGAGGGACCGGGGAGCTGTTTTTT. This encodes CASSLVEGGTGELFF.

V gene TRBV27 combines with J gene TRBJ1-1; D is perhaps TRBD1 (5 bases). The CDR3 sequence is 13 residues long. Germline V gene lookup returns CDR1 MNHEY and CDR2 SMNVEV (reference sequence). With 6 bases removed from V and 4 bases from J, the gap between germline ends came to 12 bases. CDR3 residues: CASRSHQGTEAFF. DNA for the CDR3: TGTGCCAGCAGATCGCATCAGGGCACTGAAGCTTTCTTT.